The clone carrying this T cell receptor beta chain was seen once. Its specificity is not known. Combined were second doses at about 4 or about 12 weeks. This sample is drawn from a study of T cell responses to AZD1222 COVID-19 vaccine. Findings and limits, study-wide: Unmutated variant regions are reportedly targeted by nearly half of spike-specific TCRs. Repertoires were obtained only post-peak T cell response.

Assay: immunoSEQ multiplex PCR; the TCRdb copy retains only in-frame clones and omits some. The table shows more than 150,000 clones, with roughly 90% occurring only once. V lost 4 bases and J 6 bases, leaving 11 bases between the germline ends. Germline CDR1 is SGHRS and CDR2 is YFSETQ. This CDR3 is 13 amino acids long. The source material was peripheral blood, sampled 28 days after the second AZD1222 dose. The chain couples TRBV5-1 to TRBJ2-1, with D perhaps being TRBD1 or TRBD2 (5 bases each). The TCR originated in an adult who received the AZD1222 COVID-19 vaccine. As DNA, the CDR3 is TGCGCCAGCAGCGTGGGACCGACCAATGAGCAGTTCTTC. It specifies CASSVGPTNEQFF.